The rows below give T cell receptor beta chains drawn from one sample of a study of shared clonotypes between healthy human individuals. The protocol was immunoSEQ multiplex PCR, while the TCRdb copy is restricted to in-frame clones and leaves out a portion. The sample has 1.4 million to 1.5 million clones; roughly 96% are singletons. The sample comprised naive CD4+ T cells sorted from blood. Source of these receptors: a man aged 25 to 40 in good health. Each CDR3 is given with its conserved first and last residue. The D gene is left open where the match is weak. Clone size is given for some rows only: seen once, a few or many times, or a class if the clone is expanded.

j_gene: TRBJ2-7; d_gene: TRBD2; len: 14; abundance: -; v_gene: TRBV19; CDR3aa: CASSLLGGTYEQYF; CDR3nt: TGTGCCAGTAGTCTCTTGGGGGGGACCTACGAGCAGTACTTC
j_gene: TRBJ2-5; d_gene: -; len: 15; abundance: -; v_gene: TRBV5-1; CDR3aa: CASSLTNLGGETQYF; CDR3nt: TGCGCCAGCAGCTTGACAAATCTAGGTGGGGAGACCCAGTACTTC
j_gene: TRBJ2-2; d_gene: -; len: 14; abundance: -; v_gene: TRBV7-7; CDR3aa: CASSFLEGTGELFF; CDR3nt: TGTGCCAGCAGCTTTTTGGAGGGGACCGGGGAGCTGTTTTTT
j_gene: TRBJ2-3; d_gene: -; len: 16; abundance: -; v_gene: TRBV7-9; CDR3aa: CASSLLAPRWTDTQYF; CDR3nt: TGTGCCAGCAGCTTACTAGCCCCTCGGTGGACAGATACGCAGTATTTT
j_gene: TRBJ2-3; d_gene: TRBD2; len: 18; abundance: -; v_gene: TRBV4-1; CDR3aa: CASSQVTLAGGPSDTQYF; CDR3nt: TGCGCCAGCAGCCAAGTGACATTAGCGGGAGGGCCTTCAGATACGCAGTATTTT
j_gene: TRBJ1-1; d_gene: TRBD1; len: 12; abundance: -; v_gene: TRBV29-1; CDR3aa: CSVVGTVFEAFF; CDR3nt: TGCAGCGTTGTAGGGACAGTATTTGAAGCTTTCTTT
j_gene: TRBJ2-2; d_gene: -; len: 15; abundance: -; v_gene: TRBV6-4; CDR3aa: CASSVNPKNTGELFF; CDR3nt: TGTGCCAGCAGTGTAAACCCTAAGAACACCGGGGAGCTGTTTTTT
j_gene: TRBJ2-3; d_gene: TRBD2; len: 14; abundance: -; v_gene: TRBV10-2; CDR3aa: CASLELAGRDTQYF; CDR3nt: TGCGCCAGCCTGGAACTAGCGGGAAGAGATACGCAGTATTTT
j_gene: TRBJ2-7; d_gene: -; len: 14; abundance: -; v_gene: TRBV11-2; CDR3aa: CASSLVVRLHEQYF; CDR3nt: TGTGCCAGCAGCTTAGTTGTACGTCTCCACGAGCAGTACTTC
j_gene: TRBJ2-1; d_gene: TRBD2; len: 20; abundance: few; v_gene: TRBV5-1; CDR3aa: CASSRKPGLAGGNQYNEQFF; CDR3nt: TGCGCCAGCAGCCGTAAACCGGGACTAGCGGGAGGAAATCAATACAATGAGCAGTTCTTC
j_gene: TRBJ2-1; d_gene: -; len: 13; abundance: -; v_gene: TRBV6-4; CDR3aa: CASSDPGQGEQFF; CDR3nt: TGTGCCAGCAGTGACCCCGGCCAGGGTGAGCAGTTCTTC
j_gene: TRBJ1-4; d_gene: -; len: 15; abundance: -; v_gene: TRBV2; CDR3aa: CASSESGFSNEKLFF; CDR3nt: TGTGCCAGCAGTGAATCGGGATTTTCTAATGAAAAACTGTTTTTT
j_gene: TRBJ2-7; d_gene: TRBD1; len: 16; abundance: -; v_gene: TRBV28; CDR3aa: CASTLNRPDRDHEQYF; CDR3nt: TGTGCCAGCACCCTTAACCGACCGGACAGGGACCACGAGCAGTACTTC
j_gene: TRBJ2-3; d_gene: TRBD2; len: 16; abundance: -; v_gene: TRBV7-3; CDR3aa: CASSLTAGGRTDTQYF; CDR3nt: TGTGCCAGCAGCTTAACGGCGGGAGGGAGGACAGATACGCAGTATTTT
j_gene: TRBJ1-3; d_gene: -; len: 16; abundance: once; v_gene: TRBV5-1; CDR3aa: CASSLDQQGSGNTIYF; CDR3nt: TGCGCCAGCAGCTTGGACCAACAGGGCTCTGGAAACACCATATATTTT
j_gene: TRBJ1-2; d_gene: -; len: 16; abundance: -; v_gene: TRBV9; CDR3aa: CASSVAGAGPNYGYTF; CDR3nt: TGTGCCAGCAGCGTAGCAGGGGCAGGGCCTAACTATGGCTACACCTTC
j_gene: TRBJ1-3; d_gene: -; len: 21; abundance: -; v_gene: TRBV12-5; CDR3aa: CASGLVAVVGWVPNSGNTIYF; CDR3nt: TGTGCTAGTGGTTTGGTCGCCGTGGTCGGTTGGGTACCTAACTCTGGAAACACCATATATTTT
j_gene: TRBJ2-7; d_gene: TRBD2; len: 14; abundance: -; v_gene: TRBV18; CDR3aa: CASSPGLAGHEQYF; CDR3nt: TGTGCCAGCTCACCGGGACTAGCGGGACACGAGCAGTACTTC
j_gene: TRBJ2-2; d_gene: TRBD2; len: 18; abundance: -; v_gene: TRBV11-1; CDR3aa: CASSLGFPSGSWTGELFF; CDR3nt: TGTGCCAGCAGCTTAGGGTTCCCTAGCGGGAGTTGGACCGGGGAGCTGTTTTTT
j_gene: TRBJ2-1; d_gene: -; len: 14; abundance: -; v_gene: TRBV18; CDR3aa: CASSPSDSYNEQFF; CDR3nt: TGTGCCAGCTCACCGTCGGACAGCTACAATGAGCAGTTCTTC
j_gene: TRBJ1-1; d_gene: -; len: 11; abundance: -; v_gene: TRBV29-1; CDR3aa: CSMGLPGGAFF; CDR3nt: TGCAGCATGGGACTCCCCGGGGGAGCTTTCTTT
j_gene: TRBJ1-5; d_gene: -; len: 9; abundance: -; v_gene: TRBV20-1; CDR3aa: CSAGRPQHF; CDR3nt: TGCAGTGCTGGGAGGCCCCAGCATTTT
j_gene: TRBJ2-7; d_gene: -; len: 13; abundance: once; v_gene: TRBV5-5; CDR3aa: CASSFRGAYEQYF; CDR3nt: TGTGCCAGCAGCTTTCGGGGCGCCTACGAGCAGTACTTC
j_gene: TRBJ2-5; d_gene: TRBD1; len: 15; abundance: -; v_gene: TRBV5-1; CDR3aa: CASLLIGTDEETQYF; CDR3nt: TGCGCCAGCCTCCTCATTGGGACAGACGAAGAGACCCAGTACTTC
j_gene: TRBJ1-1; d_gene: -; len: 16; abundance: -; v_gene: TRBV5-1; CDR3aa: CASSLTSRGLNTEAFF; CDR3nt: TGCGCCAGCAGCTTAACTAGTCGGGGGCTGAACACTGAAGCTTTCTTT
j_gene: TRBJ1-1; d_gene: -; len: 15; abundance: -; v_gene: TRBV2; CDR3aa: CASSEVSTRRTEAFF; CDR3nt: TGTGCCAGCAGTGAAGTATCAACAAGGAGAACTGAAGCTTTCTTT
j_gene: TRBJ2-1; d_gene: -; len: 14; abundance: -; v_gene: TRBV10-3; CDR3aa: CAISETLAGYEQFF; CDR3nt: TGTGCCATCAGTGAGACACTAGCTGGCTATGAGCAGTTCTTC
j_gene: TRBJ1-2; d_gene: -; len: 15; abundance: -; v_gene: TRBV6-6; CDR3aa: CASSPDRASNYGYTF; CDR3nt: TGTGCCAGCAGCCCCGACAGAGCTTCTAACTATGGCTACACCTTC
j_gene: TRBJ2-3; d_gene: TRBD2; len: 17; abundance: -; v_gene: TRBV5-1; CDR3aa: CASSLAGGALGTDTQYF; CDR3nt: TGCGCCAGCAGCTTGGCCGGGGGGGCTCTCGGCACAGATACGCAGTATTTT
j_gene: TRBJ2-7; d_gene: TRBD1; len: 17; abundance: -; v_gene: TRBV5-1; CDR3aa: CASSGKPEGGESYEQYF; CDR3nt: TGCGCCAGCAGCGGAAAACCCGAAGGGGGCGAATCCTACGAGCAGTACTTC
j_gene: TRBJ1-2; d_gene: -; len: 12; abundance: -; v_gene: TRBV19; CDR3aa: CASRVLGYGYTF; CDR3nt: TGTGCCAGCCGAGTCCTGGGCTATGGCTACACCTTC
j_gene: TRBJ2-3; d_gene: TRBD2; len: 15; abundance: -; v_gene: TRBV9; CDR3aa: CASSPASGSTDTQYF; CDR3nt: TGTGCCAGCAGCCCCGCTAGCGGGAGTACAGATACGCAGTATTTT
j_gene: TRBJ1-5; d_gene: -; len: 19; abundance: -; v_gene: TRBV28; CDR3aa: CASRPGGGHFWTYNQPQHF; CDR3nt: TGTGCCAGCAGGCCGGGCGGGGGGCATTTCTGGACCTACAATCAGCCCCAGCATTTT
j_gene: TRBJ1-1; d_gene: -; len: 15; abundance: -; v_gene: TRBV5-6; CDR3aa: CASSPKTEAYTEAFF; CDR3nt: TGTGCCAGCAGCCCGAAAACCGAGGCGTACACTGAAGCTTTCTTT
j_gene: TRBJ2-1; d_gene: -; len: 15; abundance: -; v_gene: TRBV9; CDR3aa: CASSVMSGSYNEQFF; CDR3nt: TGTGCCAGCAGCGTAATGTCAGGATCCTACAATGAGCAGTTCTTC
j_gene: TRBJ1-1; d_gene: TRBD1; len: 16; abundance: -; v_gene: TRBV5-4; CDR3aa: CASSSWSRTGDTEAFF; CDR3nt: TGTGCCAGCAGCTCATGGTCCAGGACAGGGGATACTGAAGCTTTCTTT
j_gene: TRBJ2-5; d_gene: -; len: 14; abundance: -; v_gene: TRBV15; CDR3aa: CATSTPGGRETQYF; CDR3nt: TGTGCCACCAGCACCCCCGGGGGAAGAGAGACCCAGTACTTC
j_gene: TRBJ2-1; d_gene: TRBD1; len: 16; abundance: -; v_gene: TRBV18; CDR3aa: CASSPISGQGPDEQFF; CDR3nt: TGTGCCAGCTCACCAATTTCGGGACAGGGGCCGGACGAGCAGTTCTTC
j_gene: TRBJ1-4; d_gene: -; len: 14; abundance: -; v_gene: TRBV18; CDR3aa: CASSPPSSGEKLFF; CDR3nt: TGTGCCAGCTCACCACCGTCGTCGGGTGAAAAACTGTTTTTT
j_gene: TRBJ2-7; d_gene: TRBD2; len: 18; abundance: -; v_gene: TRBV11-2; CDR3aa: CASSLDWSGRDRSYEQYF; CDR3nt: TGTGCCAGCAGCTTAGATTGGAGCGGGAGGGACCGGAGCTACGAGCAGTACTTC
j_gene: TRBJ2-6; d_gene: -; len: 16; abundance: -; v_gene: TRBV5-5; CDR3aa: CASRSTGISGANVLTF; CDR3nt: TGTGCCAGCAGGTCTACAGGGATCTCTGGGGCCAACGTCCTGACTTTC
j_gene: TRBJ1-2; d_gene: -; len: 15; abundance: -; v_gene: TRBV18; CDR3aa: CASSLTTGSDFGYTF; CDR3nt: TGTGCCAGCTCACTGACTACGGGGTCCGATTTTGGCTACACCTTC
j_gene: TRBJ2-3; d_gene: TRBD2; len: 16; abundance: -; v_gene: TRBV7-2; CDR3aa: CASSSRTSGLADTQYF; CDR3nt: TGTGCCAGCAGCTCCCGGACTAGCGGGTTGGCAGATACGCAGTATTTT
j_gene: TRBJ2-7; d_gene: TRBD2; len: 17; abundance: -; v_gene: TRBV19; CDR3aa: CASSIRRGGSSRYEQYF; CDR3nt: TGTGCCAGTAGTATCCGCCGGGGCGGGAGTTCTAGGTACGAGCAGTACTTC
j_gene: TRBJ2-2; d_gene: -; len: 14; abundance: -; v_gene: TRBV11-2; CDR3aa: CASSLDSNTGELFF; CDR3nt: TGTGCCAGCAGCTTAGATTCGAACACCGGGGAGCTGTTTTTT
j_gene: TRBJ2-5; d_gene: -; len: 14; abundance: -; v_gene: TRBV15; CDR3aa: CATSRVGARETQYF; CDR3nt: TGTGCCACCAGCAGAGTTGGGGCCCGGGAGACCCAGTACTTC
j_gene: TRBJ2-3; d_gene: TRBD2; len: 17; abundance: -; v_gene: TRBV7-9; CDR3aa: CASSLGASGRTADTQYF; CDR3nt: TGTGCCAGCAGCTTAGGGGCTAGCGGGAGGACCGCAGATACGCAGTATTTT
j_gene: TRBJ2-5; d_gene: -; len: 13; abundance: -; v_gene: TRBV7-8; CDR3aa: CASSLADQETQYF; CDR3nt: TGTGCCAGCAGCTTAGCGGACCAAGAGACCCAGTACTTC
j_gene: TRBJ2-1; d_gene: -; len: 12; abundance: -; v_gene: TRBV6-5; CDR3aa: CASSQPGREQFF; CDR3nt: TGTGCCAGCAGCCAACCTGGTCGGGAGCAGTTCTTC
j_gene: TRBJ1-5; d_gene: -; len: 14; abundance: -; v_gene: TRBV9; CDR3aa: CASSVDLGGQPQHF; CDR3nt: TGTGCCAGCAGCGTAGATCTGGGGGGTCAGCCCCAGCATTTT